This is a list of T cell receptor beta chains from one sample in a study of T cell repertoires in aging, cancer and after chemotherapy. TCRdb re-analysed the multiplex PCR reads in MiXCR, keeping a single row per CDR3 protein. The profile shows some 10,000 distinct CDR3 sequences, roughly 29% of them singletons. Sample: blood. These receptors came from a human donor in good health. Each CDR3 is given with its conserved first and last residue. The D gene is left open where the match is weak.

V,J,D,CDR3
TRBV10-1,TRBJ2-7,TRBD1,CACRDRAYEQYF
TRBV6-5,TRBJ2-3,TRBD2,CASSYSGSRADTQYF
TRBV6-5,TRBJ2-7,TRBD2,CASSPSGGISYEQYF
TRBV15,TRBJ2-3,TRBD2,CATSKGLAGARSTDTQYF
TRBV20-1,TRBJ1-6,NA,CSARKGSGYNSPLHF
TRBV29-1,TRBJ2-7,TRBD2,CSVSPGRLSEQYF
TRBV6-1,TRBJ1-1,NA,CASSPYGLMNNEAFF
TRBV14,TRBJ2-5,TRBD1,CASSHRQGSAQETQYF
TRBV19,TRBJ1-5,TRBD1,CASSSGTGKDQPQHF
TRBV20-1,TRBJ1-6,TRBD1,CSARDIVTGGNSPLHF
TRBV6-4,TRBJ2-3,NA,CASSEETGGADTQYF
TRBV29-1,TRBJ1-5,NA,CSVEGGGNQPQHF
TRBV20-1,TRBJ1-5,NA,CNALGGQNQPQHF
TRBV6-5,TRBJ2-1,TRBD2,CASRAPLGLAGGTGEQFF
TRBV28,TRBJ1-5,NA,CASTSDSSTNQPQHF